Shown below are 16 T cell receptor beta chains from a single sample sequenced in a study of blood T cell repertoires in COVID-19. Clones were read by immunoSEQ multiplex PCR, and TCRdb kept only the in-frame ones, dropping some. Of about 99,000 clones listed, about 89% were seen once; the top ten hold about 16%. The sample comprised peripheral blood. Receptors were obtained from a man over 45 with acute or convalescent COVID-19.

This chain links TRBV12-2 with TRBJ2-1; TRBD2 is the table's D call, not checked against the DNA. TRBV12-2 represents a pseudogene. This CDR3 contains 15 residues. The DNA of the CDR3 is TGTGCAAGTCGCTTAGCGAGGACTAGCGGGAATGAGCAGTTCTTC. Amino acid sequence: CASRLARTSGNEQFF.

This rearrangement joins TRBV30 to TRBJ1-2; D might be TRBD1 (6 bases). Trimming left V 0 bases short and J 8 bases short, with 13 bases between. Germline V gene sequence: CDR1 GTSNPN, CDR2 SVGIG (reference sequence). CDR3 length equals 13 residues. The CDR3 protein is CAWSVYREGGYTF. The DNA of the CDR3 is TGTGCCTGGAGTGTTTACAGGGAAGGCGGCTACACCTTC.

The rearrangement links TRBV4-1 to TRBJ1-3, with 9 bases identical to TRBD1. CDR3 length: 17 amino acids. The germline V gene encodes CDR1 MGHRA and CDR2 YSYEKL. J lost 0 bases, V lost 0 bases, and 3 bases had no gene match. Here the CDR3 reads CASSQEGTGTSGNTIYF. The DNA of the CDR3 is TGCGCCAGCAGCCAAGAGGGGACAGGGACCTCTGGAAACACCATATATTTT.

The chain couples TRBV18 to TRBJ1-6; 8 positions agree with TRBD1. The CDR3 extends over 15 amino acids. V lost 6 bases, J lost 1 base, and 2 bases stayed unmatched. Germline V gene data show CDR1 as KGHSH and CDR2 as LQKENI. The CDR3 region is CASSRQGSYNSPLHF. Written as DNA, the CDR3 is TGTGCCAGCTCTCGACAGGGGTCCTATAATTCACCCCTCCACTTT.

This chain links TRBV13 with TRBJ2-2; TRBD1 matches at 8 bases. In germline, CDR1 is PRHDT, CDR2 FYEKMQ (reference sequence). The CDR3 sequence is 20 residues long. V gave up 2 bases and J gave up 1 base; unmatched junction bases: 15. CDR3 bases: TGTGCCAGCAGCTTAAGTCAGCGGAGTCGGGGACAGGAGAACACCGGGGAGCTGTTTTTT. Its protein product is CASSLSQRSRGQENTGELFF.

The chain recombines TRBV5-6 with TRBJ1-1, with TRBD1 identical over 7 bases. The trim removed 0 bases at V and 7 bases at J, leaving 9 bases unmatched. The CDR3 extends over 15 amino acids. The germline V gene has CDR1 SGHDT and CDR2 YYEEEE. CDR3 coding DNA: TGTGCCAGCAGCTTGGTAGACAGGGAAGGAGGTGAAGCTTTCTTT. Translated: CASSLVDREGGEAFF.

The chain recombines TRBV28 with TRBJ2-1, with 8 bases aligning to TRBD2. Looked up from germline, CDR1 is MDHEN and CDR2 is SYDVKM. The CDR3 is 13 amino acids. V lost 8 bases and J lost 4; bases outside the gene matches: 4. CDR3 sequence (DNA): TGTGCCAGCCGCGGGGGGACTTACAATGAGCAGTTCTTC. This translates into CASRGGTYNEQFF.

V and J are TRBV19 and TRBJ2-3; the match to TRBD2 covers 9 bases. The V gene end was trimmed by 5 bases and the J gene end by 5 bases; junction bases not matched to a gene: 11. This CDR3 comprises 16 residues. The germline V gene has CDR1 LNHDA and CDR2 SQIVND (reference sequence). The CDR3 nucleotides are TGTGCCAGTAGTCCTTATAGCGGGAGCTGGGGAGATACGCAGTATTTT. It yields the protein CASSPYSGSWGDTQYF. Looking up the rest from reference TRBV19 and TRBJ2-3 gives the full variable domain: DGGITQSPKYLFRKEGQNVTLSCEQNLNHDAMYWYRQDPGQGLRLIYYSQIVNDFQKGDIAEGYSVSREKKESFPLTVTSAQKNPTAFYLCASSPYSGSWGDTQYFGPGTRLTVL.

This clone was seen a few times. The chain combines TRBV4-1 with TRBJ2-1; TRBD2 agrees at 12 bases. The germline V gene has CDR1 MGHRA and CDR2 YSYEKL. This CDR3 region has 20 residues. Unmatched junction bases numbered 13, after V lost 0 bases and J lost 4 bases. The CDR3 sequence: CASSQEFWRLAGDSYNEQFF. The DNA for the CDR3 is TGCGCCAGCAGCCAAGAGTTCTGGCGACTAGCGGGAGATAGTTACAATGAGCAGTTCTTC.

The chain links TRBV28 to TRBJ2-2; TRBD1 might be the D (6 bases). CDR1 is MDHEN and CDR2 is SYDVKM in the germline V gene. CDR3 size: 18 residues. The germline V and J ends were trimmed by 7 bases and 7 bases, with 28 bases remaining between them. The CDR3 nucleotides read TGTGCCAGCACCATTTCTCGCTTCGGGCAGGGGAACGGCGGGGAGCTGTTTTTT. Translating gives CASTISRFGQGNGGELFF.

In nucleotides, the CDR3 is TGTGCCAGCAGCTTAGGGGCAGGGAATCAGCCCCAGCATTTT. Protein product: CASSLGAGNQPQHF. This chain links TRBV7-9 with TRBJ1-5; D is perhaps TRBD1 (5 bases). V lost 1 base, J lost 4 bases, and 8 bases lay in between. The CDR3 has 14 residues. CDR1 and CDR2 from the germline V gene are SEHNR and FQNEAQ (reference sequence).

The CDR3 here is CATSERDRGTDTQYF. Here the CDR3 DNA reads TGTGCCACCAGTGAGCGGGACAGGGGCACAGATACGCAGTATTTT. V usage is TRBV24-1 and J usage is TRBJ2-3; 9 positions agree with TRBD1. This CDR3 has 15 residues. Per germline, CDR1 KGHDR and CDR2 SFDVKD. J gave up 1 base and V 4 bases, and 2 bases lay outside the gene matches.

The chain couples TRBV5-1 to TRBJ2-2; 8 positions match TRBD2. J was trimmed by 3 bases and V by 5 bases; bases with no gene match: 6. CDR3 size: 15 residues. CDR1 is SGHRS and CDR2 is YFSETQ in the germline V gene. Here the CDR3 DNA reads TGCGCCAGCAGTCCGTCGGGAGGGGACACCGGGGAGCTGTTTTTT. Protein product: CASSPSGGDTGELFF.

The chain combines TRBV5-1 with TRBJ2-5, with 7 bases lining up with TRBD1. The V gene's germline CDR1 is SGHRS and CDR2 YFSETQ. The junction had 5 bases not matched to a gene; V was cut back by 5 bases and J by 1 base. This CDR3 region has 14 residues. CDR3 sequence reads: CASSITGAQETQYF. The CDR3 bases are TGCGCCAGCAGTATTACAGGGGCCCAAGAGACCCAGTACTTC.

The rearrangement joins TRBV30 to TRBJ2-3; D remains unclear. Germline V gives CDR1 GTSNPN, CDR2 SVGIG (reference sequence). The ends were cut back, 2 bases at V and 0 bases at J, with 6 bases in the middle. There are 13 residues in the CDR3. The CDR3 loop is CAWSLLSTDTQYF. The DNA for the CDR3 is TGTGCCTGGAGTCTCCTAAGCACAGATACGCAGTATTTT. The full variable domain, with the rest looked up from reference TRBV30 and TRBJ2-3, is SQTIHQWPATLVQPVGSPLSLECTVEGTSNPNLYWYRQAAGRGLQLLFYSVGIGQISSEVPQNLSASRPQDRQFILSSKKLLLSDSGFYLCAWSLLSTDTQYFGPGTRLTVL.

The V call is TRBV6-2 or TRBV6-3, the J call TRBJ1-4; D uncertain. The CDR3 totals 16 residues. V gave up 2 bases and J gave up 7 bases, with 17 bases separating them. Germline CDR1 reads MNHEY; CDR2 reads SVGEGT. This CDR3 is CASSYIGVRYIEKLFF. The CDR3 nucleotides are TGTGCCAGCAGTTACATCGGGGTTCGTTACATTGAAAAACTGTTTTTT.